Shown below are 6 T cell receptor beta chains from a single sample sequenced in a study of identical twins. In TCRdb, the 5' RACE reads were re-called with MiXCR into one record per CDR3 protein. The sample contains around 490,000 distinct CDR3 sequences, 13% to 15% of which appear only once. The sample was also reused in another study, on yellow fever vaccine responses in identical twins.

Sequencing was carried out using CD4+ T cells sorted from blood. The receptor source for this set is a woman aged 18-29 years in good health.

This clonotype has more than one count but fewer than ten. The CDR3 DNA reads TGTGCCAGCAGCTTCGCTACCAGGGGAGCCACCTCCTACGAGCAGTACGTC. Protein product: CASSFATRGATSYEQYV. The chain carries TRBV7-8 and TRBJ2-7; D may be TRBD1 (6 bases). The CDR3 is 17 amino acids. Germline CDR1 reads SGHVS; CDR2 reads FQNEAQ. Trimming took off 3 bases at V and 0 bases at J, with 18 bases between the two ends.

This clonotype has more than one count but fewer than ten. V usage is TRBV14 and J usage is TRBJ2-1; D is unclear. This CDR3 is built from 20 residues. Germline CDR1 and CDR2: SGHDN and FVKESK. V was pared by 1 base and J by 7 bases, with 29 bases between. Here the CDR3 DNA reads TGTGCCAGCAGCCAAGCCTTAAGGTCCAGCGCACCTCTCCGGCCAAATGAGCAGTTCTTC. Translated: CASSQALRSSAPLRPNEQFF.

This clonotype appeared a few times. This chain uses TRBV29-1 with TRBJ2-7, with 13 bases matching TRBD2. The CDR3 is 17 residues long. V lost 5 bases to trimming and J lost 7 bases; unmatched junction nucleotides: 17. CDR1 is SQVTM and CDR2 is ANQGSEA in the germline V gene. In nucleotides, the CDR3 is TGCAGCGTTCTGGGGGGAACGGGGACTAGCGGGGTTCGGGAGCAGTACTTC. This codes for CSVLGGTGTSGVREQYF.

J is TRBJ2-3 and V is TRBV5-1, with 8 nucleotides matching TRBD2. The CDR3 has 16 amino acids. With 4 bases clipped from V and 3 bases from J, the junction kept 10 bases outside the gene matches. In germline, CDR1 is SGHRS, CDR2 YFSETQ. CDR3 region: CASSDPRGGSTDTQYF. CDR3 DNA sequence: TGCGCCAGCAGCGACCCCCGCGGGGGGTCAACAGATACGCAGTATTTT.

This clonotype came up a few times. The chain has TRBV27 and TRBJ2-3, with TRBD2 identical over 12 bases. The junction had 7 bases not matched to a gene; V was cut back by 5 bases and J by 7 bases. The CDR3 contains 15 residues. CDR1 and CDR2 from the germline V gene are MNHEY and SMNVEV (reference sequence). CDR3 region: CASSPRLAGVNTQYF. CDR3 DNA: TGTGCCAGCAGTCCAAGACTAGCGGGGGTCAATACGCAGTATTTT.

This clonotype was counted a few times. This rearrangement joins TRBV28 to TRBJ2-7, with 8 bases matching TRBD2. The V gene's germline CDR1 is MDHEN and CDR2 SYDVKM. V gave up 8 bases and J gave up 0 bases; unmatched junction bases: 3. The CDR3 runs 13 residues. The CDR3 nucleotides read TGTGCCAGCCATAGCGGGAACTCCTACGAGCAGTACTTC. Its protein product is CASHSGNSYEQYF.